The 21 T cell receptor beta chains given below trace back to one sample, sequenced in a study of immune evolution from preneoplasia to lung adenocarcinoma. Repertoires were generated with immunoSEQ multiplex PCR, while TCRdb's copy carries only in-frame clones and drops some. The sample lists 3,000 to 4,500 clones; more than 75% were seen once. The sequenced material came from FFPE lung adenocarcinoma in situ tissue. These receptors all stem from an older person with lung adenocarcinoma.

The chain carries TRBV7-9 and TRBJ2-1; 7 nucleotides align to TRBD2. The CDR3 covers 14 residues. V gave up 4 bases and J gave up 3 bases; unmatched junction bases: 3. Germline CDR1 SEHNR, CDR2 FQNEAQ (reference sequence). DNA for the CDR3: TGTGCCAGCAGCTCTTGGACTAGCTACAATGAGCAGTTCTTC. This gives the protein CASSSWTSYNEQFF.

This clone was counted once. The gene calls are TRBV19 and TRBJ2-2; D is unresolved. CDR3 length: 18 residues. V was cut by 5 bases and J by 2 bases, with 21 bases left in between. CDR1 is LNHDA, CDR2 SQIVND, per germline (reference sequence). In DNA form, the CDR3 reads TGTGCCAGTAGTCCTTCCGTGTTGGGGTCCCTAAACACCGGGGAGCTGTTTTTT. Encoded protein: CASSPSVLGSLNTGELFF.

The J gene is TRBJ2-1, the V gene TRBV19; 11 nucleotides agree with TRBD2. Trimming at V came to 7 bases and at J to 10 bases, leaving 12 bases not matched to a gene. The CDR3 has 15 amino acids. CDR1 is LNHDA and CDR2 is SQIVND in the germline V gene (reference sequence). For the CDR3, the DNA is TGTGCCAGTAAAACTCTAGCGGGAGGCATCCAGGAGCAGTTCTTC. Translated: CASKTLAGGIQEQFF.

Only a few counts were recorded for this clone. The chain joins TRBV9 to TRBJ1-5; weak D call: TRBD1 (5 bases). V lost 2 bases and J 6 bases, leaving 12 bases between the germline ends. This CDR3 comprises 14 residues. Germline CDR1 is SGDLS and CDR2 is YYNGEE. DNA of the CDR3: TGTGCCAGCAGCGTGGGGGGGATTGGTCAGCCCCAGCATTTT. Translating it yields CASSVGGIGQPQHF.

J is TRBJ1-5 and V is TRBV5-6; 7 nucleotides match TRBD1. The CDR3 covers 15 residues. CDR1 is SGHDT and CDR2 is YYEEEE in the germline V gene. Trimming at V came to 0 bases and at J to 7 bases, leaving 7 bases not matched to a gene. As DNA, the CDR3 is TGTGCCAGCAGCTTGGCAGGGGGAAGAGGGCAGCCCCAGCATTTT. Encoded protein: CASSLAGGRGQPQHF. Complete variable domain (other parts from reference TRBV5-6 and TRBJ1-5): DAGVTQSPTHLIKTRGQQVTLRCSPKSGHDTVSWYQQALGQGPQFIFQYYEEEERQRGNFPDRFSGHQFPNYSSELNVNALLLGDSALYLCASSLAGGRGQPQHFGDGTRLSIL.

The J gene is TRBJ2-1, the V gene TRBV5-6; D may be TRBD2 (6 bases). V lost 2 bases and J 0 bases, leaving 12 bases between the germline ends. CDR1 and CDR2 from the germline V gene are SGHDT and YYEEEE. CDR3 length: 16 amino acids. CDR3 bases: TGTGCCAGCAGCTTTGGTGGCGGGAACTCCTACAATGAGCAGTTCTTC. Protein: CASSFGGGNSYNEQFF.

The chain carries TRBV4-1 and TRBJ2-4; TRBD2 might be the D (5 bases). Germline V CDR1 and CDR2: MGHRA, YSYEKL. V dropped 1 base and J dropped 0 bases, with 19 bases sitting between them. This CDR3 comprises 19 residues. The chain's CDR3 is CASSQGAVPGRLAKNIQYF. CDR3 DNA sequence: TGCGCCAGCAGCCAAGGGGCTGTACCGGGAAGATTAGCCAAAAACATTCAGTACTTC.

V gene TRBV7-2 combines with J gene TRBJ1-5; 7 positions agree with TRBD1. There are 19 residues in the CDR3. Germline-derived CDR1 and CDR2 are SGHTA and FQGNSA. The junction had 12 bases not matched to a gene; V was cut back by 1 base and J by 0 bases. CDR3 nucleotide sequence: TGTGCCAGCAGCTTAGGATTTGGCAGGGGGATCTATAGCAATCAGCCCCAGCATTTT. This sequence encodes CASSLGFGRGIYSNQPQHF.

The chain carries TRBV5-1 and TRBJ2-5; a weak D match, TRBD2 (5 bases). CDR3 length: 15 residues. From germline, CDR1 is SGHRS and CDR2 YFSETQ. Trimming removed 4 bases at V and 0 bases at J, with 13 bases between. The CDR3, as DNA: TGCGCCAGCAGCGATCCAGCGGACCACCAAGAGACCCAGTACTTC. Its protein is CASSDPADHQETQYF. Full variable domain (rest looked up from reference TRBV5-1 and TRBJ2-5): KAGVTQTPRYLIKTRGQQVTLSCSPISGHRSVSWYQQTPGQGLQFLFEYFSETQRNKGNFPGRFSGRQFSNSRSEMNVSTLELGDSALYLCASSDPADHQETQYFGPGTRLLVL.

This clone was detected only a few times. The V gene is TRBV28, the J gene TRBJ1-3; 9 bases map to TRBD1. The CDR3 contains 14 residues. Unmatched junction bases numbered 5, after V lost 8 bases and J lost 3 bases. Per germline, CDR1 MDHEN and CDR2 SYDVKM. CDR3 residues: CASGTGGGGNTIYF. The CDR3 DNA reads TGTGCCAGCGGTACAGGGGGCGGTGGAAACACCATATATTTT. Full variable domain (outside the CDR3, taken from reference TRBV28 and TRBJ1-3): DVKVTQSSRYLVKRTGEKVFLECVQDMDHENMFWYRQDPGLGLRLIYFSYDVKMKEKGDIPEGYSVSREKKERFSLILESASTNQTSMYLCASGTGGGGNTIYFGEGSWLTVV.

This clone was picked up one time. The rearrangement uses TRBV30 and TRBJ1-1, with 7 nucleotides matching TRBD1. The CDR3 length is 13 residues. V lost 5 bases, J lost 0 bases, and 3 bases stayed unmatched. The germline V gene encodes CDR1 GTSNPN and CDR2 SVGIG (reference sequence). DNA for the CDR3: TGTGCCTGGCAAGGGGGCGTGAACACTGAAGCTTTCTTT. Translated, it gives CAWQGGVNTEAFF.

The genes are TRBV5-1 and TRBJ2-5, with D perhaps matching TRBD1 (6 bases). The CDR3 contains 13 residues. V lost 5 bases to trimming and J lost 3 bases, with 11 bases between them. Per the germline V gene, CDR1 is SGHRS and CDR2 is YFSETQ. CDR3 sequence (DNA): TGCGCCAGCAGACCTACAGGGAAAGAGACCCAGTACTTC. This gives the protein CASRPTGKETQYF.

CDR3 region: CASRGTGAYEQYF. CDR3 nucleotides: TGTGCCAGCAGAGGGACAGGGGCCTACGAGCAGTACTTC. The chain joins TRBV6-1 to TRBJ2-5; TRBD1 matches 10 bases. The end of the DNA aligns better with TRBJ2-7, so the J call may be wrong. The CDR3 is 13 amino acids. The germline gives CDR1 MNHNS, CDR2 SASEGT.

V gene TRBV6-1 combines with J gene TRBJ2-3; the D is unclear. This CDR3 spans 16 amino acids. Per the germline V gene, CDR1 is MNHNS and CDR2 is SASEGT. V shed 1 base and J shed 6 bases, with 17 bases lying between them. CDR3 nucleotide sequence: TGTGCCAGCAGTGAAGTGCCTAGGCCACCCCCGGATACGCAGTATTTT. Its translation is CASSEVPRPPPDTQYF.

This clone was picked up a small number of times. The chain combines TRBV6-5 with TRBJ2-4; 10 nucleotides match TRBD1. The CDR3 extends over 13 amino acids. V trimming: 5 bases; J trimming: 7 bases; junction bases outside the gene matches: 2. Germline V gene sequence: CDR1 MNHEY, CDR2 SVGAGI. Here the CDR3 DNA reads TGTGCCAGCAGTGGGACAGGGGAGAACATTCAGTACTTC. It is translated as CASSGTGENIQYF.

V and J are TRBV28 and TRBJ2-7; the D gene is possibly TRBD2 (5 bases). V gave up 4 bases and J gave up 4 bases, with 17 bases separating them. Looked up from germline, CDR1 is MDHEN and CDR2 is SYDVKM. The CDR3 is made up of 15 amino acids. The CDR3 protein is CASSWRGSEPYEQYF. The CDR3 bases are TGTGCCAGCAGTTGGAGAGGGAGCGAGCCATACGAGCAGTACTTC.

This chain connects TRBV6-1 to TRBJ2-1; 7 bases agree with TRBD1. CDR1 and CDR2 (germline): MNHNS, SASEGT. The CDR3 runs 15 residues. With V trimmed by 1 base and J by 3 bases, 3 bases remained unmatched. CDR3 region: CASSEESGGYNEQFF. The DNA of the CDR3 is TGTGCCAGCAGTGAAGAGTCAGGGGGCTACAATGAGCAGTTCTTC.

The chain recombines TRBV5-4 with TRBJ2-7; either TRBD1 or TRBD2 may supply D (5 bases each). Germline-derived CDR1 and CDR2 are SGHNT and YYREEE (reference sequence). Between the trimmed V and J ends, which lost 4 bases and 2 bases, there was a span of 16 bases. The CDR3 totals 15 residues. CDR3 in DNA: TGTGCCAGCAGCCTAGGCTACGGGGCGGCCTACGAGCAGTACTTC. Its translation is CASSLGYGAAYEQYF.

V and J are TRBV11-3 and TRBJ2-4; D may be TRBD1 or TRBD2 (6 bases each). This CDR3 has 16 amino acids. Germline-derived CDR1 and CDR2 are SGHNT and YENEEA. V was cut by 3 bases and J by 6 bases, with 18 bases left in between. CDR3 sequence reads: CASSFLGGYLGNIQYF. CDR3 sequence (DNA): TGTGCCAGCAGCTTTCTGGGGGGCTACCTCGGAAACATTCAGTACTTC.

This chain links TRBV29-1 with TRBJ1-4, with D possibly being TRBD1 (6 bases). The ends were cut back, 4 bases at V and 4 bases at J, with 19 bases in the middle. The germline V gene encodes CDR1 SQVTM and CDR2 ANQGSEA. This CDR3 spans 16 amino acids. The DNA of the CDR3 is TGCAGCGTTGGTCTACAGGGCGGCTTGGGTAATGAAAAACTGTTTTTT. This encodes CSVGLQGGLGNEKLFF.

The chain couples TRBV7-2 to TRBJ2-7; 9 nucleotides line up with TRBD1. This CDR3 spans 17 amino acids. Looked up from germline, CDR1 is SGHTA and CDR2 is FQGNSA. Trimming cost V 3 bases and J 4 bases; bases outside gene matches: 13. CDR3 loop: CASSFGKATGGLYEQYF. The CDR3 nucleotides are TGTGCCAGCAGCTTTGGCAAAGCGACAGGGGGTCTATACGAGCAGTACTTC.